This is a list of T cell receptor beta chains from one sample in a study of cytomegalovirus exposure and HLA in healthy donors. Libraries were prepared by immunoSEQ multiplex PCR; TCRdb keeps only in-frame clonotypes and omits some of them. The repertoire includes 260,000 or so clones, about 83% of them detected once, and less than 3% sits in the top ten. Sequences were obtained from PBMCs. These receptors originate from a man between 18 and 29 years old in good health and CMV-seronegative. The CDR3 runs from the conserved cysteine through the conserved F or W.

J gene,V gene,CDR3 protein
TRBJ2-1,TRBV15,CATGTGGHEQFF
TRBJ2-7,TRBV4-3,CASSQGGTSPYEQYF
TRBJ2-1,TRBV5-6,CASSLDGVVYNEQFF
TRBJ1-6,TRBV18,CASSPVTGDLSPLHF
TRBJ2-7,TRBV20-1,CSWTGFHEQYF
TRBJ2-7,TRBV6-1,CASSRDFQDSYEQYF
TRBJ2-5,TRBV7-7,CASSLDAGALETQYF
TRBJ2-1,TRBV7-3,CASSPAVGGREEQFF
TRBJ2-5,TRBV29-1,CSVSSETQYF
TRBJ2-5,TRBV5-1,CASSPGTGLRETQYF
TRBJ2-5,TRBV5-6,CASSRMGQIQETQYF
TRBJ1-6,TRBV2,CASSGQGPSSYNSPLHF
TRBJ1-2,TRBV27,CASSLLAGAYGYTF
TRBJ2-2,TRBV7-2,CASSSRTGDPGELFF
TRBJ2-7,TRBV7-9,CASSLEGHSGEQYF
TRBJ2-6,TRBV2,CASRTGFSGANVLTF
TRBJ2-4,TRBV5-1,CASSLAGTGTNIQYF
TRBJ1-1,TRBV19,CASSITGVVSEAFF
TRBJ1-6,TRBV5-1,CASSPAGGFNSPLHF
TRBJ2-5,TRBV7-3,CASSLIGGGLQETQYF
TRBJ2-1,TRBV28,CASSPLVGRLATSNEQFF
TRBJ2-5,TRBV5-1,CASKGAGNQETQYF
TRBJ2-3,TRBV20-1,CSAIKAGTQYF
TRBJ1-1,TRBV7-7,CASSLGGGTEAFF
TRBJ1-3,TRBV7-9,CASSPGGKGVDTIYF
TRBJ2-7,TRBV7-9,CASSLSGKEQYF
TRBJ2-7,TRBV2,CASRLAGGTAQYF
TRBJ2-2,TRBV13,CASSIYRGELFF
TRBJ2-5,TRBV18,CASSPAGGQETQYF
TRBJ2-5,TRBV7-6,CASSFGTSGSQETQYF
TRBJ1-5,TRBV7-2,CASSSQGGNSNQPQHF
TRBJ2-1,TRBV9,CASSAVTSAQQFF
TRBJ2-3,TRBV5-1,CASSLDLAGATDTQYF
TRBJ2-7,TRBV9,CASSVGGSTYEQYF
TRBJ2-5,TRBV9,CASSAPGGVGTQYF
TRBJ2-7,TRBV9,CASSEQGVPYEQYF
TRBJ2-7,TRBV11-2,CASSLDPREQYF
TRBJ1-6,TRBV27,CASSLGQYGNSPLHF
TRBJ2-3,TRBV5-4,CASSSTTTRDTQYF
TRBJ2-1,TRBV25-1,CASSERWGLAGHNEQFF
TRBJ2-7,TRBV4-1,CASSQVERHEQYF
TRBJ2-2,TRBV30,CACYRLAGIGELFF
TRBJ2-5,TRBV7-8,CASSSGVRTGTGGRAQYF
TRBJ1-1,TRBV27,CASSLVGEGNTEAFF
TRBJ2-2,TRBV28,CASSYPLRQGWDTGELFF
TRBJ2-3,TRBV5-6,CASSLGLADSTDTQYF
TRBJ2-5,TRBV7-2,CASSLLVRESETQYF
TRBJ2-7,TRBV6-1,CASSEAPPYEQYF
TRBJ1-1,TRBV11-2,CASSFWGMNTEAFF
TRBJ1-6,TRBV5-3,CARTIGVSNSPLHF
TRBJ2-7,TRBV5-5,CASSPNVVRGTEQYF
TRBJ1-3,TRBV19,CASSPGEANSGNTIYF